The source of this T cell receptor beta chain is a study of blood T cell repertoires in COVID-19. Study-level background: Samples of COVID-19 (acute and convalescent) were obtained from the United States, Italy and Spain.

Participants reported their clinical history, and cohort assignment relied on those reports. Two negative PCRs, clearance, or symptom resolution had been documented for recovered Cohort 3 donors. Per the original methods: Reference gene primer amplification gave estimated nucleated cell counts. The repertoire was sequenced with immunoSEQ multiplex PCR; TCRdb's copy has only in-frame clones and lacks some. For V, J and clone size, that table is used; D and trimming come from the DNA. The sample has approximately 310,000 clones; approximately 88% are singletons. The sequence was obtained from a man aged 55-75 years who had recovered from COVID-19. Sequencing used PBMCs or T cells enriched from blood (not recorded which).

CDR3 DNA: TGTGCCAGCAGTTACTCGAGGAGTTACGGGACTGAAGCTTTCTTT. As protein: CASSYSRSYGTEAFF. The rearrangement links TRBV6-5 to TRBJ1-1; no clear D. With 0 bases removed from V and 5 bases from J, the gap between germline ends came to 13 bases. Germline assignment: CDR1 MNHEY and CDR2 SVGAGI. CDR3 length equals 15 residues.